This T cell receptor beta chain was retrieved from a study of T cells in localized non-small cell lung cancer. Study results and caveats: Adjacent uninvolved lung tissue had the highest T cell clonality, exceeding tumor. Out of the top 100 tumor clones, a median roughly 52 were seen in adjacent lung.

As for this clone: Its antigen is not known.

Sequenced by immunoSEQ multiplex PCR; TCRdb stores in-frame clones only, minus some. This sample has under 150,000 clones, with 89% found just once. CDR3 length equals 11 residues. CDR1 and CDR2 from the germline V gene are LNHDA and SQIVND (reference sequence). V was shortened by 4 bases and J by 6 bases, with 7 bases between the two germline ends. The chain recombines TRBV19 with TRBJ2-7; D unclear. The sequence derives from a female donor aged 60 or older with stage I lung adenocarcinoma. The sequencing here drew on peripheral blood, taken before any cancer treatment. The DNA of the CDR3 is TGTGCCAGTAGTAAAAAGAGCGAGCAGTACTTC. Its translation is CASSKKSEQYF.